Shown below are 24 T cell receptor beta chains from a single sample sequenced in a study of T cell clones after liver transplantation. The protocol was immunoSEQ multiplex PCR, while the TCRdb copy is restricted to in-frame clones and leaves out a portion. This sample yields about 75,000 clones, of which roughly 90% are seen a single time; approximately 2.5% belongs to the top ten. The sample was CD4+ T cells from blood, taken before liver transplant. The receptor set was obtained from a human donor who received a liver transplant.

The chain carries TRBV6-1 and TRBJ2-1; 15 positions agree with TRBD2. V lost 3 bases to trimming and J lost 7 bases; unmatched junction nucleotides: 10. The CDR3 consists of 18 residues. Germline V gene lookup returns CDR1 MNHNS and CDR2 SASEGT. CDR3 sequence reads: CASSEAPTGTSGRNEQFF. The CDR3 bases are TGTGCCAGCAGTGAGGCTCCTACCGGGACTAGCGGGAGGAATGAGCAGTTCTTC.

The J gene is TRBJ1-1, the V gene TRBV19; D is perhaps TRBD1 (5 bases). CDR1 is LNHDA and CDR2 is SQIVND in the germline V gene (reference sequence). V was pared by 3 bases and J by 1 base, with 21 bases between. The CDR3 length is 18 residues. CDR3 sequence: CASSIEGHGGGWNTEAFF. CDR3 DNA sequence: TGTGCCAGTAGTATCGAAGGCCATGGTGGGGGTTGGAACACTGAAGCTTTCTTT.

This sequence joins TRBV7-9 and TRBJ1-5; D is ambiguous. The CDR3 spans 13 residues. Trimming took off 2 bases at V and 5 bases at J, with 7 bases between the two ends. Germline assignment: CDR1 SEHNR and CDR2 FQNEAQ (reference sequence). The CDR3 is CASSLPGDQPQHF. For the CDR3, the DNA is TGTGCCAGCAGCTTACCGGGAGATCAGCCCCAGCATTTT.

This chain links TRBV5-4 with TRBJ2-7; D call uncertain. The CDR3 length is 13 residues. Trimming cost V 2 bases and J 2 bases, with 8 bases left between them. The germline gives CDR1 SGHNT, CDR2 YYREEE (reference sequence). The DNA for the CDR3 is TGTGCCAGCAGCTTAGCCGTTACCTACGAGCAGTACTTC. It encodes CASSLAVTYEQYF.

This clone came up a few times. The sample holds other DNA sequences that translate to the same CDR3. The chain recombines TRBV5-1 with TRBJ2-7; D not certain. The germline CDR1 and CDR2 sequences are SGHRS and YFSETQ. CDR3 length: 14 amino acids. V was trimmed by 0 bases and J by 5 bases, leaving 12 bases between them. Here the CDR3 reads CASSLEGGRHEQYF. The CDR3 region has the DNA TGCGCCAGCAGCTTGGAAGGCGGTCGGCACGAGCAGTACTTC.

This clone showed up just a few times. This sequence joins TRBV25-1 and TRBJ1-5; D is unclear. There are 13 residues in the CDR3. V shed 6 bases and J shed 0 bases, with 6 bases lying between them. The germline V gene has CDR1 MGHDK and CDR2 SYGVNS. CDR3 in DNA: TGTGCCAGCAGCCGGGGTAGCAATCAGCCCCAGCATTTT. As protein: CASSRGSNQPQHF.

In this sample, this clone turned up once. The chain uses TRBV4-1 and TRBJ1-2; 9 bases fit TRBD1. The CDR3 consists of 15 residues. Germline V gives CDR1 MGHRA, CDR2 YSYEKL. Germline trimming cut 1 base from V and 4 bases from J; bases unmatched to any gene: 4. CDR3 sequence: CASSQGTGGTYGYTF. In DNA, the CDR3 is TGCGCCAGCAGCCAAGGCACAGGGGGCACCTATGGCTACACCTTC.

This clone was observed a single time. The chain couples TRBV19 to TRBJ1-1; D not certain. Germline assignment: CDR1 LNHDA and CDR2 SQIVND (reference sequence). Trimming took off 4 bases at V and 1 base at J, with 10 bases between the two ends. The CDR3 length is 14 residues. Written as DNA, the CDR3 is TGTGCCAGTAGTACCTTGCCGTGGAACACTGAAGCTTTCTTT. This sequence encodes CASSTLPWNTEAFF.

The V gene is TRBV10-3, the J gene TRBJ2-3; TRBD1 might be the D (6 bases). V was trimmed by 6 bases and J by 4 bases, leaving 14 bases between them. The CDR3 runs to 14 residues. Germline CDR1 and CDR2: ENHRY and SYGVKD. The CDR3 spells CAISTSGGADTQYF. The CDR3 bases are TGTGCCATCAGCACTAGTGGGGGCGCAGATACGCAGTATTTT.

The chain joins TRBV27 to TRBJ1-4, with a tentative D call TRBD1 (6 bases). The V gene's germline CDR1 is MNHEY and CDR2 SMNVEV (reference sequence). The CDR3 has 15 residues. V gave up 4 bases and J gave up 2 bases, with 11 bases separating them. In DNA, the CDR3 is TGTGCCAGCAGTTCCACCAGGGGCACTAATGAAAAACTGTTTTTT. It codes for CASSSTRGTNEKLFF.

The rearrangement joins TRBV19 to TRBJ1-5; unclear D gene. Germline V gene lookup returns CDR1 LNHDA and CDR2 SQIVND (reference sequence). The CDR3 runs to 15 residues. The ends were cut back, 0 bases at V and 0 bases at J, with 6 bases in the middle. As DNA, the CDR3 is TGTGCCAGTAGTATAGATCCGCATAGCAATCAGCCCCAGCATTTT. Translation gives CASSIDPHSNQPQHF.

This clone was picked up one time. The CDR3 DNA follows: TGTGCCAGCAGTTTATCAGTGGGGAGTCAGCCCCAGCATTTT. Its translation: CASSLSVGSQPQHF. The chain links TRBV28 to TRBJ1-5; the D is unclear. V lost 1 base, J lost 6 bases, and 10 bases lay in between. Germline V gene sequence: CDR1 MDHEN, CDR2 SYDVKM. The CDR3 runs 14 residues.

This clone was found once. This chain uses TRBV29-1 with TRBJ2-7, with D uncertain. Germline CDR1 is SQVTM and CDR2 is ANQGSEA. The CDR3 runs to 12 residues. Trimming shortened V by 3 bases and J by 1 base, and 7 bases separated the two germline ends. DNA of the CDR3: TGCAGCGTTGAGTCTCTTTCCTACGAGCAGTACTTC. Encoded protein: CSVESLSYEQYF.

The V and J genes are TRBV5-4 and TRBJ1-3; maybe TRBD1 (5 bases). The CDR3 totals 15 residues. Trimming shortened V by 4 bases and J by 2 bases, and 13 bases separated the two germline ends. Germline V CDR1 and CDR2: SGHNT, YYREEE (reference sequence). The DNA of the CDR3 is TGTGCCAGCAGCCGCTTGGGGGATCCTGGAAACACCATATATTTT. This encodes CASSRLGDPGNTIYF.

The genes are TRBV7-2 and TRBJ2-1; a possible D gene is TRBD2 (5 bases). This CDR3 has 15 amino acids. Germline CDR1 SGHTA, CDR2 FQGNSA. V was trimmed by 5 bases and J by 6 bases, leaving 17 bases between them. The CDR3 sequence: CASSGQAGIANEQFF. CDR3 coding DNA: TGTGCCAGCAGCGGCCAGGCCGGGATAGCCAATGAGCAGTTCTTC. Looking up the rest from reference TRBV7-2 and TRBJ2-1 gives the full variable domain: GAGVSQSPSNKVTEKGKDVELRCDPISGHTALYWYRQSLGQGLEFLIYFQGNSAPDKSGLPSDRFSAERTGGSVSTLTIQRTQQEDSAVYLCASSGQAGIANEQFFGPGTRLTVL.

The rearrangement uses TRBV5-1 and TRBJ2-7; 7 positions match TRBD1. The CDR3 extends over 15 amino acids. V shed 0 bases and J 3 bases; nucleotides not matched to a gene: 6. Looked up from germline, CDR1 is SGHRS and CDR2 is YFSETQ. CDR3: CASSLGQGSVYEQYF. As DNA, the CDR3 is TGCGCCAGCAGCTTGGGACAGGGTAGCGTCTACGAGCAGTACTTC.

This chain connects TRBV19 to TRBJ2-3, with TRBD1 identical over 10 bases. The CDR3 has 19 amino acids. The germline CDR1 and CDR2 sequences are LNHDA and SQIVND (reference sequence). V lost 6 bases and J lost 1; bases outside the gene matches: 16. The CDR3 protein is CASSRFWIGQGERTDTQYF. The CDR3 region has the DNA TGTGCCAGTAGCCGGTTTTGGATCGGACAGGGGGAACGCACAGATACGCAGTATTTT.

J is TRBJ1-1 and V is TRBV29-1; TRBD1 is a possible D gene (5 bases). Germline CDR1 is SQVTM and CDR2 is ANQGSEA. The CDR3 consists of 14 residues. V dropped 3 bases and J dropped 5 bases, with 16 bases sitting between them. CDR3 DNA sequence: TGCAGCGTTGACCAGGGCGTAGGGAGTACTGAAGCTTTCTTT. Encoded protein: CSVDQGVGSTEAFF.

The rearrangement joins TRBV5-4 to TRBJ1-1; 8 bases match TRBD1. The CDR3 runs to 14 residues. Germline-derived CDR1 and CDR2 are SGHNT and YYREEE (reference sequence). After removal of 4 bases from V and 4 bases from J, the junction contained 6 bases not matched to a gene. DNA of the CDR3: TGTGCCAGCAGCCGACCGGACAGGGCCACTGAAGCTTTCTTT. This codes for CASSRPDRATEAFF.

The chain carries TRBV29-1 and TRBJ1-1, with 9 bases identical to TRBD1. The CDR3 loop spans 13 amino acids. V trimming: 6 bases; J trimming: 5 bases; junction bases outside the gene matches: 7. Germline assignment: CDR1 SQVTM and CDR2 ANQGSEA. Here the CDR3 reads CSVGDRAGTEAFF. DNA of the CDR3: TGCAGCGTGGGGGACAGGGCCGGAACTGAAGCTTTCTTT.

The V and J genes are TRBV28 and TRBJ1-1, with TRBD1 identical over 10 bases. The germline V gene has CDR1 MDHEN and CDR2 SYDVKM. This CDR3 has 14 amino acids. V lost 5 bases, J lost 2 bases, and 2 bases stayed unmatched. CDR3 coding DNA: TGTGCCAGCAGTCTGACAGGGGGCAACACTGAAGCTTTCTTT. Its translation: CASSLTGGNTEAFF.

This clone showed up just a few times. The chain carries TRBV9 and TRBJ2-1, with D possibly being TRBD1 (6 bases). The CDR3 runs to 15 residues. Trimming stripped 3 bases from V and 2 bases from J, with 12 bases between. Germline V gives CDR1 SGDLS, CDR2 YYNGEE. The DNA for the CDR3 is TGTGCCAGCAGCGCCACAGGGCCCGCCTACAATGAGCAGTTCTTC. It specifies CASSATGPAYNEQFF.

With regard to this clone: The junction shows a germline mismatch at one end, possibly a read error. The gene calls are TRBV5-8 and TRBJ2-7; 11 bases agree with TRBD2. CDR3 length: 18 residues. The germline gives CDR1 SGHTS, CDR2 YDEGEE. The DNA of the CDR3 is TGTGTCAGCAGCCCGGGACTAGCGGTTCTTAGTCCCTCCTACGAGCAGTACTTC. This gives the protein CVSSPGLAVLSPSYEQYF.

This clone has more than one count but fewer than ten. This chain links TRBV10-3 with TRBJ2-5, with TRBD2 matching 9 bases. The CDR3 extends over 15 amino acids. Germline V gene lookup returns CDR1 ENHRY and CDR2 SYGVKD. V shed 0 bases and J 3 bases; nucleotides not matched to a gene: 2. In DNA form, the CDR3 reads TGTGCCATCAGTGAGTCGGCGGGAGGGAAAGAGACCCAGTACTTC. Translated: CAISESAGGKETQYF.